These 30 T cell receptor beta chains originate from one sample sequenced in a study of siplizumab effects on memory and regulatory T cells. TCRdb's table, derived via immunoSEQ multiplex PCR, lists solely in-frame clones and lacks some. There are about 82,000 clones in the sample; about 87% occur only once, and approximately 1.4% lies in the top ten. Material for sequencing was Tregs sorted from blood. The receptor set was obtained from a human donor in good health.

DNA for the CDR3: TGTGCCAGCAGTTTCTGGACAACCCGGGGTGAAGCTTTCTTT. Amino acids: CASSFWTTRGEAFF. The rearrangement joins TRBV6-5 to TRBJ1-1; D is possibly TRBD1 (5 bases). This CDR3 contains 14 residues. V was clipped by 4 bases and J by 7 bases, with 16 bases between them. Germline V CDR1 and CDR2: MNHEY, SVGAGI.

The gene calls are TRBV2 and TRBJ1-1; no definite D call. The V gene lost 6 bases and the J gene lost 7 bases, with 12 bases spanning the gap. The CDR3 sequence is 12 residues long. CDR1 is SNHLY, CDR2 FYNNEI, per germline. CDR3 in amino acids: CASRSPQDEAFF. The CDR3 bases are TGTGCCAGCAGATCACCGCAGGATGAAGCTTTCTTT.

This clone showed up just once. CDR3 DNA sequence: TGTGCCAGCAGTTTAGGGTCAGGTTTTAGCAATCAGCCCCAGCATTTT. This encodes CASSLGSGFSNQPQHF. The rearrangement joins TRBV28 to TRBJ1-5; no clear D gene. V was cut by 2 bases and J by 0 bases, with 11 bases left in between. The germline V gene encodes CDR1 MDHEN and CDR2 SYDVKM. The CDR3 is 16 amino acids.

This chain joins TRBV11-3 and TRBJ2-1; 8 bases align to TRBD2. Germline V lookup: CDR1 SGHNT, CDR2 YENEEA. The CDR3 loop spans 15 amino acids. V lost 1 base, J lost 3 bases, and 2 bases stayed unmatched. The CDR3, as DNA: TGTGCCAGCAGCTTAGGGGGGACTAGCTACAATGAGCAGTTCTTC. This sequence encodes CASSLGGTSYNEQFF. Together with reference TRBV11-3 and TRBJ2-1, the CDR3 gives the full variable domain: EAGVVQSPRYKIIEKKQPVAFWCNPISGHNTLYWYLQNLGQGPELLIRYENEEAVDDSQLPKDRFSAERLKGVDSTLKIQPAELGDSAVYLCASSLGGTSYNEQFFGPGTRLTVL.

This chain connects TRBV6-5 to TRBJ2-3, with TRBD2 matching 10 bases. This CDR3 region has 14 residues. From germline, CDR1 is MNHEY and CDR2 SVGAGI. Trimming took 4 bases from V and 6 from J; bases not matched to a gene: 4. The CDR3 region is CASSFLAGDDTQYF. DNA for the CDR3: TGTGCCAGCAGTTTCCTAGCGGGGGATGATACGCAGTATTTT.

This clone has only a few counts. The chain combines TRBV6-6 with TRBJ1-3; 7 bases map to TRBD1. The J segment lost 0 bases and the V segment lost 5 bases, leaving 4 bases of the junction unmatched. Germline assignment: CDR1 MNHNY and CDR2 SVGAGI (reference sequence). The CDR3 contains 15 residues. The CDR3 DNA follows: TGTGCCAGCAGTCTCGCAGGGGGCTCTGGAAACACCATATATTTT. This codes for CASSLAGGSGNTIYF.

V and J are TRBV4-3 and TRBJ2-2; D is unresolved. The germline V gene has CDR1 LGHNA and CDR2 YSLEER. V lost 3 bases to trimming and J lost 1 base, with 9 bases between them. The CDR3 totals 15 residues. The CDR3 region is CASSHGQLNTGELFF. The CDR3 bases are TGCGCCAGCAGCCATGGGCAGTTGAACACCGGGGAGCTGTTTTTT.

This sequence joins TRBV6-1 and TRBJ1-6; D may be TRBD1 (5 bases). This CDR3 has 15 residues. Between the trimmed V and J ends, which lost 7 bases and 8 bases, there was a span of 18 bases. Per germline, CDR1 MNHNS and CDR2 SASEGT. This chain's CDR3 is CASTAQGSFYSPLHF. CDR3 nucleotides: TGTGCCAGCACTGCCCAGGGCAGTTTTTATTCACCCCTCCACTTT.

The chain combines TRBV5-4 with TRBJ2-6; D might be TRBD1 (5 bases). V was clipped by 0 bases and J by 0 bases, with 7 bases between them. CDR1 and CDR2 from the germline V gene are SGHNT and YYREEE (reference sequence). The CDR3 spans 16 residues. CDR3 region: CASSLAGFSGANVLTF. The CDR3 coding sequence is TGTGCCAGCAGCTTGGCAGGGTTCTCTGGGGCCAACGTCCTGACTTTC.

The CDR3 spells CASSPGQPKNIQYF. CDR3 coding DNA: TGTGCCAGCAGCCCGGGACAGCCCAAAAACATTCAGTACTTC. The gene calls are TRBV5-4 and TRBJ2-4; 7 bases are a match to TRBD1. The CDR3 is 14 amino acids. Germline loops: CDR1 SGHNT, CDR2 YYREEE (reference sequence). V shed 4 bases and J 2 bases; nucleotides not matched to a gene: 3. Full variable domain (remainder filled in from reference TRBV5-4 and TRBJ2-4): ETGVTQSPTHLIKTRGQQVTLRCSSQSGHNTVSWYQQALGQGPQFIFQYYREEENGRGNFPPRFSGLQFPNYSSELNVNALELDDSALYLCASSPGQPKNIQYFGAGTRLSVL.

The rearrangement links TRBV19 to TRBJ1-2; unclear D gene. Germline V gene lookup returns CDR1 LNHDA and CDR2 SQIVND (reference sequence). The CDR3 sequence is 13 residues long. V was trimmed by 4 bases and J by 3 bases, leaving 9 bases between them. In nucleotides, the CDR3 is TGTGCCAGTAGTAAGAGTGATCACTATGGCTACACCTTC. It codes for CASSKSDHYGYTF.

V usage is TRBV5-6 and J usage is TRBJ2-3, with TRBD2 identical over 9 bases. Germline V gene sequence: CDR1 SGHDT, CDR2 YYEEEE. CDR3 length equals 15 residues. With V trimmed by 5 bases and J by 0 bases, 4 bases remained unmatched. This chain's CDR3 is CASRFTSGSTDTQYF. In DNA, the CDR3 is TGTGCCAGCAGGTTTACTAGCGGGAGCACAGATACGCAGTATTTT.

This rearrangement joins TRBV29-1 to TRBJ1-1; D is perhaps TRBD1 (5 bases). The CDR3 is 14 amino acids. Germline assignment: CDR1 SQVTM and CDR2 ANQGSEA. V was cut by 4 bases and J by 0 bases, with 12 bases left in between. Here the CDR3 DNA reads TGCAGCGTTGTAGGCAGGGAGATGAACACTGAAGCTTTCTTT. Translating gives CSVVGREMNTEAFF.

With regard to this clone: The identical CDR3 is also encoded by other nucleotide sequences in the sample. This chain uses TRBV5-1 with TRBJ2-5; 8 bases map to TRBD2. The J segment lost 5 bases and the V segment lost 2 bases, leaving 2 bases of the junction unmatched. The V gene's germline CDR1 is SGHRS and CDR2 YFSETQ. This CDR3 spans 13 amino acids. CDR3: CASSLGGGETQYF. As DNA, the CDR3 is TGCGCCAGCAGCTTAGGCGGGGGGGAGACCCAGTACTTC.

The V call is TRBV19, the J call TRBJ1-2, with D unclear. The CDR3 sequence is 15 residues long. Germline CDR1 is LNHDA and CDR2 is SQIVND (reference sequence). V was trimmed by 3 bases and J by 2 bases, leaving 13 bases between them. This CDR3 is CASSIQATINYGYTF. DNA of the CDR3: TGTGCCAGTAGTATTCAGGCGACGATCAACTATGGCTACACCTTC.

The J gene is TRBJ2-4, the V gene TRBV7-2; weak D call: TRBD2 (5 bases). The CDR3 covers 17 residues. V was clipped by 1 base and J by 0 bases, with 13 bases between them. Germline V lookup: CDR1 SGHTA, CDR2 FQGNSA. DNA for the CDR3: TGTGCCAGCAGCTTAGGGCCCCTAGCAGTAGCCAAAAACATTCAGTACTTC. Translating gives CASSLGPLAVAKNIQYF. Together with reference TRBV7-2 and TRBJ2-4, the CDR3 gives the full variable domain: GAGVSQSPSNKVTEKGKDVELRCDPISGHTALYWYRQSLGQGLEFLIYFQGNSAPDKSGLPSDRFSAERTGGSVSTLTIQRTQQEDSAVYLCASSLGPLAVAKNIQYFGAGTRLSVL.

This sequence joins TRBV5-6 and TRBJ2-7, with 7 bases that match TRBD1. The CDR3 has 15 residues. Germline-derived CDR1 and CDR2 are SGHDT and YYEEEE. Germline trimming cut 1 base from V and 4 bases from J; bases unmatched to any gene: 8. CDR3 nucleotides: TGTGCCAGCAGCTTGTACAGGGGCTACCCTTACGAGCAGTACTTC. Protein product: CASSLYRGYPYEQYF.

The chain recombines TRBV5-1 with TRBJ1-2; possibly TRBD1 for D (5 bases). Germline lookup yields CDR1 SGHRS and CDR2 YFSETQ. Trimming pared 1 base from V and 8 bases from J, leaving 12 bases between. The CDR3 has 13 residues. The CDR3 protein is CASSLLGESGYTF. CDR3 sequence (DNA): TGCGCCAGCAGCTTGCTAGGGGAGAGCGGCTACACCTTC.

This clone appeared a single time. V gene TRBV6-5 combines with J gene TRBJ2-1; TRBD2 is a possible D gene (6 bases). V lost 6 bases and J 7 bases, leaving 10 bases between the germline ends. CDR1 and CDR2 (germline): MNHEY, SVGAGI. CDR3 length: 12 residues. CDR3 DNA: TGTGCCAGCAGCTACGGGGGTAATGAGCAGTTCTTC. It is translated as CASSYGGNEQFF.

The chain joins TRBV2 to TRBJ1-6, with D maybe TRBD1 (5 bases). CDR3 length: 13 residues. V was pared by 8 bases and J by 7 bases, with 12 bases between. In germline, CDR1 is SNHLY, CDR2 FYNNEI. The CDR3 DNA is TGTGCCAGCCGGCAGGGTGAGAATTCACCCCTCCACTTT. Translation gives CASRQGENSPLHF.

This sequence joins TRBV7-2 and TRBJ1-1; the D is unclear. V was trimmed by 6 bases and J by 5 bases, leaving 13 bases between them. The CDR3 runs 13 residues. Germline CDR1 and CDR2: SGHTA and FQGNSA. The DNA of the CDR3 is TGTGCCAGCAGGTTGGTGGGTGTTACTGAAGCTTTCTTT. This translates into CASRLVGVTEAFF.

The gene calls are TRBV6-4 and TRBJ1-4; unclear D gene. Trimming cost V 6 bases and J 7 bases, with 12 bases left between them. Germline CDR1 is MRHNA and CDR2 is SNTAGT. The CDR3 is made up of 13 amino acids. Here the CDR3 reads CASSGVFGEKLFF. In DNA form, the CDR3 reads TGTGCCAGCAGCGGGGTTTTCGGTGAAAAACTGTTTTTT.

This sequence joins TRBV12-2 and TRBJ2-3; the table names TRBD2, a call not compared with the DNA. TRBV12-2 is reported as a pseudogene. This CDR3 is 14 amino acids long. Written as DNA, the CDR3 is TGTGCAAGTCGCTTAGCCGTCGTAACAGATACGCAGTATTTT. Translation: CASRLAVVTDTQYF.

The chain links TRBV4-1 to TRBJ1-1, with TRBD1 matching over 8 bases. From germline, CDR1 is MGHRA and CDR2 YSYEKL. V trimming: 4 bases; J trimming: 0 bases; junction bases outside the gene matches: 4. This CDR3 has 15 residues. CDR3 DNA: TGCGCCAGCAGCCCACAGGGGGGGTTGAACACTGAAGCTTTCTTT. Protein: CASSPQGGLNTEAFF.

V is TRBV30 and J is TRBJ2-7; D unclear. Trimming pared 0 bases from V and 3 bases from J, leaving 9 bases between. The CDR3 is 13 amino acids. Germline CDR1 GTSNPN, CDR2 SVGIG (reference sequence). CDR3 amino acids: CAWSVDGFYEQYF. The CDR3 nucleotides are TGTGCCTGGAGTGTAGACGGGTTCTACGAGCAGTACTTC.

The V call is TRBV5-1, the J call TRBJ1-3; TRBD1 matches 8 bases. With V trimmed by 2 bases and J by 2 bases, 3 bases remained unmatched. The CDR3 has 15 residues. Germline-derived CDR1 and CDR2 are SGHRS and YFSETQ. CDR3 nucleotides: TGCGCCAGCAGCTTATCAGGGGGCGCTGGAAACACCATATATTTT. This sequence encodes CASSLSGGAGNTIYF.

This clone was detected only a few times. CDR3 protein: CAISGVYSGNTIYF. CDR3 coding DNA: TGTGCCATCAGTGGGGTTTACTCTGGAAACACCATATATTTT. This sequence joins TRBV10-3 and TRBJ1-3; no clear D. This CDR3 is 14 amino acids long. The V and J ends lost 4 bases and 0 bases respectively, with 7 bases between them. Germline lookup yields CDR1 ENHRY and CDR2 SYGVKD.

This clone was observed a few times. This rearrangement joins TRBV5-1 to TRBJ1-1; the D is unclear. Between the trimmed V and J ends, which lost 4 bases and 6 bases, there was a span of 16 bases. This CDR3 comprises 14 residues. The germline gives CDR1 SGHRS, CDR2 YFSETQ. CDR3: CASSANLGLAEAFF. The DNA of the CDR3 is TGCGCCAGCAGCGCAAACTTGGGTTTGGCTGAAGCTTTCTTT.

J is TRBJ2-3 and V is TRBV19; the match to TRBD2 covers 8 bases. CDR1 LNHDA and CDR2 SQIVND come from the germline V gene (reference sequence). The CDR3 has 17 residues. V shed 3 bases and J 7 bases; nucleotides not matched to a gene: 15. The CDR3 nucleotides are TGTGCCAGTAGTATGTCCCTCGCGGCGGGGGGCGGGCATACGCAGTATTTT. Protein product: CASSMSLAAGGGHTQYF. The full variable domain, with the rest looked up from reference TRBV19 and TRBJ2-3, is DGGITQSPKYLFRKEGQNVTLSCEQNLNHDAMYWYRQDPGQGLRLIYYSQIVNDFQKGDIAEGYSVSREKKESFPLTVTSAQKNPTAFYLCASSMSLAAGGGHTQYFGPGTRLTVL.

The chain is built from TRBV7-2 and TRBJ1-1; no clear D gene. Germline V gene sequence: CDR1 SGHTA, CDR2 FQGNSA. The germline V and J ends were trimmed by 4 bases and 1 base, with 13 bases remaining between them. The CDR3 length is 15 residues. The CDR3 loop reads CASSSSTRWNTEAFF. The DNA for the CDR3 is TGTGCCAGCAGCTCCTCGACGAGATGGAACACTGAAGCTTTCTTT.